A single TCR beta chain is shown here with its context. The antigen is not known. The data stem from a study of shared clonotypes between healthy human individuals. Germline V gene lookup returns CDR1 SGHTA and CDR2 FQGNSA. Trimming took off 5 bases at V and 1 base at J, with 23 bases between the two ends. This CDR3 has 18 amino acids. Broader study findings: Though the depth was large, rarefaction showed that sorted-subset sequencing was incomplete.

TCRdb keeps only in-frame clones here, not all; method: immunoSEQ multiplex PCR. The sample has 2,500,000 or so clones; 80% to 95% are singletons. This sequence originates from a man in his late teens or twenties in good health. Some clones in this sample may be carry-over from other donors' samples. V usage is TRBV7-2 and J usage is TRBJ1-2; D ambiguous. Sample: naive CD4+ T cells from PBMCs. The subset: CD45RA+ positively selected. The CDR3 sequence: CASSQKAAIARFNYGYTF. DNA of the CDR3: TGTGCCAGCAGCCAGAAGGCGGCCATAGCTAGATTTAACTATGGCTACACCTTC. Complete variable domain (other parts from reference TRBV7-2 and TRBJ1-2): GAGVSQSPSNKVTEKGKDVELRCDPISGHTALYWYRQSLGQGLEFLIYFQGNSAPDKSGLPSDRFSAERTGGSVSTLTIQRTQQEDSAVYLCASSQKAAIARFNYGYTFGSGTRLTVV.